The 4 T cell receptor beta chains below were found in one sample sequenced in a study of OX40 agonist ivuxolimab in advanced cancers. The data were produced by immunoSEQ multiplex PCR, yet TCRdb's version contains in-frame clones alone and is incomplete. The sample lists about 64,000 clones; roughly four fifths were seen once. This specimen was CD4+ or CD8+ T cells sorted from blood, taken in a trial of the OX40 agonist ivuxolimab. The source is an adult with an advanced solid tumor such as melanoma, head and neck, liver or kidney cancer.

V gene TRBV6-6 combines with J gene TRBJ2-7; tentative D call: TRBD2 (5 bases). Germline assignment: CDR1 MNHNY and CDR2 SVGAGI (reference sequence). The ends were cut back, 4 bases at V and 3 bases at J, with 10 bases in the middle. The CDR3 is 13 residues long. This CDR3 is CASSFRLSYEQYF. The CDR3 region has the DNA TGTGCCAGCAGTTTCAGACTAAGCTACGAGCAGTACTTC.

The chain joins TRBV28 to TRBJ1-3; D is unresolved. CDR3 size: 15 residues. Germline CDR1 is MDHEN and CDR2 is SYDVKM. Trimming stripped 5 bases from V and 0 bases from J, with 11 bases between. CDR3 bases: TGTGCCAGCAGTCATGGACTTTTCTCTGGAAACACCATATATTTT. Residues: CASSHGLFSGNTIYF.

The genes are TRBV6-4 and TRBJ2-2, with 10 bases that match TRBD2. The length of the CDR3 is 16 residues. The trim removed 2 bases at V and 3 bases at J, leaving 3 bases unmatched. Germline loops: CDR1 MRHNA, CDR2 SNTAGT. For the CDR3, the DNA is TGTGCCAGCAGTGACGGGCTAGCGGGGGACACCGGGGAGCTGTTTTTT. This codes for CASSDGLAGDTGELFF.

The chain couples TRBV11-2 to TRBJ2-5, with D unresolved. The CDR3 contains 12 residues. Germline V CDR1 and CDR2: SGHAT, FQNNGV. Trimming stripped 0 bases from V and 1 base from J, with 0 bases between. Written as DNA, the CDR3 is TGTGCCAGCAGCTTAGACCAAGAGACCCAGTACTTC. Protein sequence: CASSLDQETQYF.